Here is one TCR beta chain with its context. Looked up from germline, CDR1 is SGHTA and CDR2 is FQGNSA. Unmatched junction bases numbered 9, after V lost 1 base and J lost 8 bases. This CDR3 region has 15 residues. Sequencing used immunoSEQ multiplex PCR; TCRdb keeps in-frame clones, though not all of them. Of 440,000 or so clones listed, roughly 87% are singletons. The sample comes from a study of Ad26.COV2.S vaccination and SARS-CoV-2 variants. Treatment given: around 19 received Ad26.COV2.S at low or high dose, single or two shots; five or six received placebo; per-sample allocation not given. Repertoires come from day 63 after the first vaccine or placebo injection.

This TCR was recovered from a person between 18 and 65 years old who received the Ad26.COV2.S COVID-19 vaccine or a placebo. Source: peripheral blood, taken in a trial of Ad26.COV2.S vaccine versus placebo. The V call is TRBV7-2, the J call TRBJ2-3; 7 bases line up with TRBD1. CDR3 bases: TGTGCCAGCAGCTTAGAACAGGGGCGCGGGCGTACGCAGTATTTT. Translating it yields CASSLEQGRGRTQYF.